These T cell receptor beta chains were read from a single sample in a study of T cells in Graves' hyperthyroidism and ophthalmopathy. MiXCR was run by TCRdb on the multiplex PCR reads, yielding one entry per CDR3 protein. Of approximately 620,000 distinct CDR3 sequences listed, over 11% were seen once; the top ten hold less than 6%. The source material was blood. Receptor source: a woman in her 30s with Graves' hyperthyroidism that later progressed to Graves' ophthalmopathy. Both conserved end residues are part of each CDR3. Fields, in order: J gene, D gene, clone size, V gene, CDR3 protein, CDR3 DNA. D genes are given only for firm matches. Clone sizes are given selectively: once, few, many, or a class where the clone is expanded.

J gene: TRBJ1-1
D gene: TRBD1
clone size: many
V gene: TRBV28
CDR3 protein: CASSAITGVPTEAFF
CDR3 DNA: TGTGCCAGCAGTGCAATAACAGGGGTCCCCACTGAAGCTTTCTTT

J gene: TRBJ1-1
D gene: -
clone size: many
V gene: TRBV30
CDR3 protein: CAFTPTGNTEAFF
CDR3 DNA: TGTGCCTTTACACCTACAGGGAACACTGAAGCTTTCTTT

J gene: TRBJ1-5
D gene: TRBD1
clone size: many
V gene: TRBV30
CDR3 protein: CAWSVTGGRQPQHF
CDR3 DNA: TGTGCCTGGAGTGTAACAGGGGGCAGGCAGCCCCAGCATTTT

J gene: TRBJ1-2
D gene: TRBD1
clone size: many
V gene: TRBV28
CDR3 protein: CASSLSGTAVYGYTF
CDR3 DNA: TGTGCCAGCAGTTTAAGCGGGACAGCTGTGTATGGCTACACCTTC

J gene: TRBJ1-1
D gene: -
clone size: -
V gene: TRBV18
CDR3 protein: CASSPGSPGPTEAFF
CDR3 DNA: TGTGCCAGCTCACCTGGGAGCCCCGGACCGACTGAAGCTTTCTTT

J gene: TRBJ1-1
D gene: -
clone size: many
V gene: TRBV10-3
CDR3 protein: CAISSVTDTEAFF
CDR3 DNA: TGTGCCATCAGCTCCGTGACAGACACTGAAGCTTTCTTT

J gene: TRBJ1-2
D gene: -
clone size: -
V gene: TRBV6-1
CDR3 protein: CASHGPGGGYTF
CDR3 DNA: TGTGCCAGCCATGGGCCAGGAGGCGGCTACACCTTC

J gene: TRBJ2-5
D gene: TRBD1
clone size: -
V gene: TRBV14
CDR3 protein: CASSQGGTGVKTQYF
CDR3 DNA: TGTGCCAGCAGCCAAGGTGGGACAGGGGTTAAGACCCAGTACTTC

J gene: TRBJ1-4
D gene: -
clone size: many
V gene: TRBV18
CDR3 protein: CASSPGTTNEKLFF
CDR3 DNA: TGTGCCAGCAGCCCAGGAACAACTAATGAAAAACTGTTTTTT

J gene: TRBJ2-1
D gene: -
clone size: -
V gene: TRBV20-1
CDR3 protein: CSARDYPPNEQFF
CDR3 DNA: TGCAGTGCTAGAGACTATCCCCCCAATGAGCAGTTCTTC

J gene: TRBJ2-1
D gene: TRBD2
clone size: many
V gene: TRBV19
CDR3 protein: CASSIIAGGLNEQFF
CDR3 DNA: TGTGCCAGTAGTATAATTGCGGGAGGTCTCAATGAGCAGTTCTTC

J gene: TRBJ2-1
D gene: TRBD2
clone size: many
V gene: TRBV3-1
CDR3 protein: CASSQPLAGSYNEQFF
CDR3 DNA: TGTGCCAGCAGCCAACCCCTAGCGGGATCCTACAATGAGCAGTTCTTC

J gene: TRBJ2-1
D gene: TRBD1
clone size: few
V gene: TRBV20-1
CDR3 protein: CSARPGQRSYNEQFF
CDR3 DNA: TGCAGTGCTAGGCCGGGACAGAGGTCTTACAATGAGCAGTTCTTC

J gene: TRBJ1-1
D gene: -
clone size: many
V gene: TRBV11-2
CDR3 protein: CASSQTGRFTEAFF
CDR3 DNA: TGTGCCAGCAGCCAAACAGGGAGGTTCACTGAAGCTTTCTTT

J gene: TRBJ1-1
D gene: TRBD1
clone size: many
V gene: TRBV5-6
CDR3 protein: CASSSGGSGTEAFF
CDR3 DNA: TGTGCCAGCAGCTCAGGGGGTTCTGGAACTGAAGCTTTCTTT

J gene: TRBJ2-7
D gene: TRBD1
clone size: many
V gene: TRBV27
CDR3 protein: CASSSGQGLVYEQYF
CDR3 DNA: TGTGCCAGCAGTTCCGGACAGGGGTTGGTCTACGAGCAGTACTTC

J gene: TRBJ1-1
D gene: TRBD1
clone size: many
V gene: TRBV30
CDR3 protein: CAWSPQGGEAFF
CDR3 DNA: TGTGCCTGGAGCCCCCAGGGGGGTGAAGCTTTCTTT

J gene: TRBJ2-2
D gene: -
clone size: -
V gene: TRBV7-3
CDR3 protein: CASSLTSANTGELFF
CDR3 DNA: TGTGCCAGCAGCTTAACGAGTGCTAACACCGGGGAGCTGTTTTTT

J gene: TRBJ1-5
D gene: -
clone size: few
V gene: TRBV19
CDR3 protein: CASSTGPSNQPQHF
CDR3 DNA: TGTGCCAGTAGTACCGGACCTAGCAATCAGCCCCAGCATTTT

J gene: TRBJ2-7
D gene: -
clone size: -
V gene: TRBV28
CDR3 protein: CASSSTLSSYEQYF
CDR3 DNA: TGTGCCAGCAGCTCTACTTTGAGCTCCTACGAGCAGTACTTC

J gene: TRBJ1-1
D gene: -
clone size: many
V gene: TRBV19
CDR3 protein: CASSIVGAVTEAFF
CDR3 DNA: TGTGCCAGTAGTATAGTGGGGGCGGTCACTGAAGCTTTCTTT

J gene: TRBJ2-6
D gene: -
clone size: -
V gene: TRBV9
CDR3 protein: CASSPRGTTQQNSGANVLTF
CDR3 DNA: TGTGCCAGCAGCCCCCGGGGCACTACCCAACAAAACTCTGGGGCCAACGTCCTGACTTTC

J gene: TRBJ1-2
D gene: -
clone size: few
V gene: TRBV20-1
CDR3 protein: CSARDTTDLYGYTF
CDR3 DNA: TGCAGTGCTAGAGACACGACAGACCTTTATGGCTACACCTTC

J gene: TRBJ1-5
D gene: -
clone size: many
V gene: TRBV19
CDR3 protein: CASSLAPTTGNSNQPQHF
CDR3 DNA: TGTGCCAGTAGTTTGGCCCCCACAACAGGGAATAGCAATCAGCCCCAGCATTTT

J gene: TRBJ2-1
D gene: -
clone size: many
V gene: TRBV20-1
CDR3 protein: CSARGRKYNEQFF
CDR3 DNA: TGCAGTGCTAGAGGGCGTAAATACAATGAGCAGTTCTTC

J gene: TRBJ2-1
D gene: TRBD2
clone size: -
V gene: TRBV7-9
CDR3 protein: CASNIGGVSSSYNEQFF
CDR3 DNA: TGTGCCAGCAACATCGGGGGGGTATCGAGCTCCTACAATGAGCAGTTCTTC

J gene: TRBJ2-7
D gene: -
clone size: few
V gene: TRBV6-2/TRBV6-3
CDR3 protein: CASSSASTYEQYF
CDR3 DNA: TGTGCCAGCAGTTCGGCCTCCACCTACGAGCAGTACTTC

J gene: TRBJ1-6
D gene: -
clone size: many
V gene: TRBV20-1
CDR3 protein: CSALTGMGALHF
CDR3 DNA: TGCAGTGCTTTGACAGGAATGGGGGCCCTCCACTTT

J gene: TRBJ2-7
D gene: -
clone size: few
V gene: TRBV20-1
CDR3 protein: CSASMTLYEQYF
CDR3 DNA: TGCAGTGCTAGCATGACCCTCTACGAGCAGTACTTC

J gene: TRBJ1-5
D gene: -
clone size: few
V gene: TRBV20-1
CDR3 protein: CSAREGSGVDQPQHF
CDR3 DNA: TGCAGTGCTAGAGAGGGGTCTGGGGTTGATCAGCCCCAGCATTTT

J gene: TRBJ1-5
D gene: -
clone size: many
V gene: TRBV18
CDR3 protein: CASSKQDNQPQHF
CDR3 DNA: TGTGCCAGCTCAAAACAGGACAATCAGCCCCAGCATTTT

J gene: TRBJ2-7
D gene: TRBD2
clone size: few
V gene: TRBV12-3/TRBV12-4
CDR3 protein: CASSLARGVIYEQYF
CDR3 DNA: TGTGCCAGCAGTTTAGCGCGGGGGGTCATCTACGAGCAGTACTTC

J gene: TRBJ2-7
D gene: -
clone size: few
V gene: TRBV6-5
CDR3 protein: CASSYSGGSTYEQYF
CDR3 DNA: TGTGCCAGCAGTTACTCAGGGGGTAGTACCTACGAGCAGTACTTC

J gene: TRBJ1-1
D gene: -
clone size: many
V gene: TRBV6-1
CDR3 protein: CASSLVGEGTEAFF
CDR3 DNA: TGTGCCAGCAGTCTGGTCGGTGAGGGCACTGAAGCTTTCTTT

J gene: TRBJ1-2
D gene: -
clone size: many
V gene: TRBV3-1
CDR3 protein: CASSRVDYGYTF
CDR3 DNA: TGTGCCAGCAGCCGGGTAGACTATGGCTACACCTTC

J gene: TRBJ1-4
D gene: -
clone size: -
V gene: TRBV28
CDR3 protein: CASSVRGVANEKLFF
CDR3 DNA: TGTGCCAGCAGTGTCAGAGGGGTTGCTAATGAAAAACTGTTTTTT

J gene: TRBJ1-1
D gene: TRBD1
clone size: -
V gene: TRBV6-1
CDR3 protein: CASSGDRANTEAFF
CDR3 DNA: TGTGCCAGCAGTGGGGACAGGGCGAACACTGAAGCTTTCTTT

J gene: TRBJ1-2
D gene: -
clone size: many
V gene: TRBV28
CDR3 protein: CASSLRYGYTF
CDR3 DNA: TGTGCCAGCAGCTTGCGCTATGGCTACACCTTC

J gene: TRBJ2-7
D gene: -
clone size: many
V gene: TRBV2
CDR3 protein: CASSPEPVFEQYF
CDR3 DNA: TGTGCCAGCAGCCCAGAACCGGTCTTCGAGCAGTACTTC